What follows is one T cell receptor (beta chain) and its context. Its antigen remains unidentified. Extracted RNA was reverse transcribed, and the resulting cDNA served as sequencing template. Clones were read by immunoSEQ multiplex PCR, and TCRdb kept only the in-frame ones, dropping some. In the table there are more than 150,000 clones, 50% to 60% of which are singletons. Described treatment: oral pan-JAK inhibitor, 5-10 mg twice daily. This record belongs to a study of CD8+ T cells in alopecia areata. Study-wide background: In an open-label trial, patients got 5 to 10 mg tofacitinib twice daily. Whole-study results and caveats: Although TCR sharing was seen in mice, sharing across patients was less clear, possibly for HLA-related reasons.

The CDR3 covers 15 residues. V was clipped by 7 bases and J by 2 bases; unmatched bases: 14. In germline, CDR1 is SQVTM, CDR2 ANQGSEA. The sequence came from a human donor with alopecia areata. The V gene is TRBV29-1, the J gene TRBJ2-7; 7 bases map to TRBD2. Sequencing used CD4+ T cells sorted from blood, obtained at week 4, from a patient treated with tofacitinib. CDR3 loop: CSADPGLGRAYEQYF. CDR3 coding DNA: TGCAGCGCGGACCCCGGACTGGGGAGGGCCTACGAGCAGTACTTC.